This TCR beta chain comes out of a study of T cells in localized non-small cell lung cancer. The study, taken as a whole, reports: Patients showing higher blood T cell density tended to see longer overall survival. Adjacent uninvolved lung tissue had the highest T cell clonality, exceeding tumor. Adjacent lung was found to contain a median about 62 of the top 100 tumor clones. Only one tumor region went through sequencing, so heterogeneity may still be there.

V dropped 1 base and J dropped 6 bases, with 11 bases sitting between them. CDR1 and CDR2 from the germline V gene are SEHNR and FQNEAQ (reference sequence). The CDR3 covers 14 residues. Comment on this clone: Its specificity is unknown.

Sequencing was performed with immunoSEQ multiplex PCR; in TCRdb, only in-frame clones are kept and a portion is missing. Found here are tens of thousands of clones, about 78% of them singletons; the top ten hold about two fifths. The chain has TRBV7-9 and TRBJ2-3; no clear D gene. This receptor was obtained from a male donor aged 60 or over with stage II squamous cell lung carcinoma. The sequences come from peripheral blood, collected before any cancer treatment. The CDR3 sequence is CASSLGRLTDTQYF. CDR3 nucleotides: TGTGCCAGCAGCTTAGGACGCCTAACTGATACGCAGTATTTT.